This T cell receptor beta chain was obtained from a study of blood T cell repertoires in COVID-19. Overall study: Specimens from acute and convalescent COVID-19 originated in the United States, Italy and Spain.

Authors' processing steps: For nucleated cells, counts were estimated from reference gene primer amplification. TCRdb keeps only in-frame clones here, not all; method: immunoSEQ multiplex PCR. V and J calls and clone size are copied from that table; D and trimming were computed from the DNA. Of some 51,000 clones listed, 75% to 95% are singletons. V lost 8 bases and J lost 4, with 11 bases in between. The CDR3 spans 12 residues. The germline gives CDR1 ENHRY, CDR2 SYGVKD. This TCR came from a man aged 50-60 years with acute or convalescent COVID-19. The specimen was peripheral blood. This rearrangement joins TRBV10-3 to TRBJ1-2; weak D call: TRBD1 (6 bases). The CDR3 sequence is CAISDSVYGYTF. The CDR3 region has the DNA TGTGCCATCTCGGACAGCGTCTATGGCTACACCTTC.